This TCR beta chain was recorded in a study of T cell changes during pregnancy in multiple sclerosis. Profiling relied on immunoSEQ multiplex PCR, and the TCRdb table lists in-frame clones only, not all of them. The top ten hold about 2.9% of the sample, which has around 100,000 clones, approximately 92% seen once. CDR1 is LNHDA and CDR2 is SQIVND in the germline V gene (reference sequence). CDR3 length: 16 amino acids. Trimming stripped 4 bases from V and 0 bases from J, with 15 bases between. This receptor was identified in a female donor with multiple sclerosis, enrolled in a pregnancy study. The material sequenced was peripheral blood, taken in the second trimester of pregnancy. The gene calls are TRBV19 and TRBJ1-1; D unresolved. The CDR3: CASSTLRQVMNTEAFF. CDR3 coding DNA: TGTGCCAGTAGTACCCTACGGCAGGTCATGAACACTGAAGCTTTCTTT.